The clone carrying this TCR beta chain has a single count. The data were taken from a study of blood T cell repertoires in COVID-19. About the research overall: Nucleic acid was either cDNA or gDNA, and it came from T cells, B-cell-depleted T cells, or PBMCs.

Some clones are missing from TCRdb's copy, which holds only in-frame ones; the method was immunoSEQ multiplex PCR. The sample has 100,000 or so clones, roughly 90% seen once. The clonotype was recovered from a man between 50 and 59 years old with active COVID-19. The sample comprised peripheral blood.

CDR3 nucleotides: TGTGCCAGCAGTGAGGCGCGGGGGGGTATCGAGACCCAGTACTTC. Its protein is CASSEARGGIETQYF. V gene TRBV2 combines with J gene TRBJ2-5, with 9 bases that match TRBD2. Germline-derived CDR1 and CDR2 are SNHLY and FYNNEI. This CDR3 has 15 amino acids. J was trimmed by 5 bases and V by 3 bases; bases with no gene match: 7.